The rows below give T cell receptor beta chains drawn from one sample of a study of CD8 T cells in ankylosing spondylitis. TCRdb processed the 5' RACE reads anew with MiXCR; each CDR3 protein has one entry. The sample includes a few hundred thousand distinct CDR3 sequences, about a sixth of them seen just once. Sequencing used blood, either unsorted or a sorted T cell fraction (not recorded which). All receptors come from a male donor with ankylosing spondylitis. Both conserved end residues are part of each CDR3. Each record gives: J gene, clone size, D gene, V gene, CDR3 protein, CDR3 DNA. D genes are given only for firm matches. Clone sizes are given selectively: once, few, many, or a class where the clone is expanded.

J: TRBJ1-2; size: -; D: TRBD1; V: TRBV5-4; CDR3: CASSQGQGTNYGYTF; DNA: TGTGCCAGCAGCCAAGGACAGGGAACTAACTATGGCTACACCTTC
J: TRBJ1-2; size: few; D: -; V: TRBV20-1; CDR3: CSARDHRQNYGYTF; DNA: TGCAGTGCTAGAGATCACCGACAAAACTATGGCTACACCTTC
J: TRBJ2-6; size: many; D: -; V: TRBV9; CDR3: CASSPSGANVLTF; DNA: TGTGCCAGCAGCCCCAGTGGGGCCAACGTCCTGACTTTC
J: TRBJ2-1; size: -; D: -; V: TRBV5-1; CDR3: CASSLDGPIDYNEQFF; DNA: TGCGCCAGCAGCTTGGATGGCCCTATTGACTACAATGAGCAGTTCTTC
J: TRBJ2-7; size: -; D: -; V: TRBV5-1; CDR3: CASSKGQTYEQYF; DNA: TGCGCCAGCAGTAAAGGACAAACCTACGAGCAGTACTTC
J: TRBJ2-2; size: many; D: -; V: TRBV7-9; CDR3: CASSPHRNTGELFF; DNA: TGTGCCAGCAGCCCCCACAGGAACACCGGGGAGCTGTTTTTT
J: TRBJ2-1; size: -; D: TRBD2; V: TRBV2; CDR3: CASKGGSSYNEQFF; DNA: TGTGCCAGTAAGGGCGGGAGCTCCTACAATGAGCAGTTCTTC
J: TRBJ2-3; size: -; D: -; V: TRBV7-8; CDR3: CASSLRAAPDTQYF; DNA: TGTGCCAGCAGCTTAAGGGCAGCCCCAGATACGCAGTATTTT
J: TRBJ2-7; size: few; D: TRBD2; V: TRBV4-1; CDR3: CASSQTSGRIYEQYF; DNA: TGCGCCAGCAGCCAAACTAGCGGGAGAATATACGAGCAGTACTTC
J: TRBJ2-1; size: many; D: -; V: TRBV12-3/TRBV12-4; CDR3: CASSLALRASGNEQFF; DNA: TGTGCCAGCAGTTTAGCGCTCCGAGCCTCAGGGAATGAGCAGTTCTTC
J: TRBJ2-7; size: few; D: -; V: TRBV20-1; CDR3: CSAITGVLEQYF; DNA: TGCAGTGCCATCACTGGGGTCCTCGAGCAGTACTTC
J: TRBJ2-1; size: few; D: -; V: TRBV2; CDR3: CASSESDNEQFF; DNA: TGTGCCAGCAGTGAGTCTGACAATGAGCAGTTCTTC
J: TRBJ1-5; size: few; D: -; V: TRBV2; CDR3: CASRERQSNQPQHF; DNA: TGTGCCAGCAGAGAAAGACAGAGCAATCAGCCCCAGCATTTT
J: TRBJ2-7; size: -; D: TRBD2; V: TRBV29-1; CDR3: CSARLAQNEQYF; DNA: TGCAGCGCCCGACTAGCGCAGAACGAGCAGTACTTC
J: TRBJ2-7; size: -; D: -; V: TRBV7-2; CDR3: CASSLVRATYEQYF; DNA: TGTGCCAGCAGCTTAGTACGTGCTACCTACGAGCAGTACTTC
J: TRBJ2-1; size: many; D: TRBD1; V: TRBV7-9; CDR3: CASSYTGQTQFF; DNA: TGTGCCAGCAGCTACACGGGACAGACCCAGTTCTTC
J: TRBJ2-1; size: many; D: -; V: TRBV5-1; CDR3: CASSLSLGFNEQFF; DNA: TGCGCCAGCAGCTTGTCGCTAGGGTTTAATGAGCAGTTCTTC
J: TRBJ1-2; size: -; D: -; V: TRBV20-1; CDR3: CSARPAFTGPEGGYTF; DNA: TGCAGTGCTAGGCCAGCTTTCACAGGTCCCGAGGGAGGCTACACCTTC
J: TRBJ2-7; size: -; D: -; V: TRBV7-9; CDR3: CASSPRLVGMYF; DNA: TGTGCCAGCAGTCCCAGACTAGTCGGAATGTACTTC
J: TRBJ2-7; size: few; D: -; V: TRBV28; CDR3: CASSQGSARSYEQYF; DNA: TGTGCCAGCAGCCAAGGTAGCGCCCGCTCCTACGAGCAGTACTTC
J: TRBJ2-7; size: -; D: TRBD1; V: TRBV20-1; CDR3: CSARDQGTGVPEQYF; DNA: TGCAGTGCTAGAGATCAGGGGACAGGGGTCCCCGAGCAGTACTTC
J: TRBJ2-1; size: -; D: -; V: TRBV6-1; CDR3: CASRIQGPSYNEQFF; DNA: TGTGCCAGCAGGATACAGGGACCCTCCTACAATGAGCAGTTCTTC
J: TRBJ1-3; size: -; D: -; V: TRBV20-1; CDR3: CSARGTGGSGNTIYF; DNA: TGCAGTGCTAGAGGTACAGGAGGCTCTGGAAACACCATATATTTT
J: TRBJ1-1; size: few; D: TRBD1; V: TRBV20-1; CDR3: CSARRTGGDTEAFF; DNA: TGCAGTGCTAGACGGACAGGGGGGGACACTGAAGCTTTCTTT
J: TRBJ1-2; size: few; D: -; V: TRBV7-9; CDR3: CASSLFRGEVTGYTF; DNA: TGTGCCAGCAGCTTGTTTCGAGGCGAGGTTACAGGCTACACCTTC
J: TRBJ1-5; size: few; D: -; V: TRBV18; CDR3: CASSTSGQPQHF; DNA: TGTGCCAGCTCAACCAGCGGGCAGCCCCAGCATTTT
J: TRBJ2-3; size: -; D: TRBD2; V: TRBV10-3; CDR3: CATGPGGTGTDTQYF; DNA: TGTGCCACGGGCCCGGGAGGGACTGGCACAGATACGCAGTATTTT
J: TRBJ1-5; size: few; D: -; V: TRBV5-1; CDR3: CASSLLGGADQPQHF; DNA: TGCGCCAGCAGCTTGTTAGGAGGGGCCGATCAGCCCCAGCATTTT
J: TRBJ2-1; size: -; D: TRBD2; V: TRBV7-2; CDR3: CASRATSGSKDEQFF; DNA: TGTGCCAGCAGGGCCACTAGCGGGAGTAAAGATGAGCAGTTCTTC
J: TRBJ2-7; size: many; D: TRBD1; V: TRBV5-1; CDR3: CASSPRDRNLYEQYF; DNA: TGCGCCAGCAGCCCACGGGACAGAAACCTCTACGAGCAGTACTTC
J: TRBJ2-1; size: -; D: -; V: TRBV7-9; CDR3: CASSLGSFSYNEQFF; DNA: TGTGCCAGCAGCTTAGGAAGCTTCTCCTACAATGAGCAGTTCTTC
J: TRBJ2-2; size: many; D: TRBD2; V: TRBV12-3/TRBV12-4; CDR3: CASSSPGLATGELFF; DNA: TGTGCCAGCAGTTCACCGGGACTAGCAACCGGGGAGCTGTTTTTT
J: TRBJ2-3; size: -; D: TRBD2; V: TRBV7-9; CDR3: CASSLQTSGITDTQYF; DNA: TGTGCCAGCAGCCTTCAGACTAGCGGAATCACAGATACGCAGTATTTT
J: TRBJ2-3; size: many; D: -; V: TRBV12-3/TRBV12-4; CDR3: CASSPRAYTQYF; DNA: TGTGCCAGCAGTCCCCGGGCTTATACGCAGTATTTT
J: TRBJ1-1; size: many; D: -; V: TRBV6-5; CDR3: CASSFRGTEAFF; DNA: TGTGCCAGCAGTTTTCGGGGGACTGAAGCTTTCTTT
J: TRBJ2-3; size: -; D: TRBD2; V: TRBV7-8; CDR3: CASSVSLAGGLNTQYF; DNA: TGTGCCAGCAGCGTTAGCCTCGCGGGGGGCCTGAATACGCAGTATTTT
J: TRBJ2-1; size: few; D: -; V: TRBV7-2; CDR3: CASSLAQGNYNEQFF; DNA: TGTGCCAGCAGCTTAGCACAGGGTAACTACAATGAGCAGTTCTTC
J: TRBJ2-7; size: few; D: TRBD1; V: TRBV3-1; CDR3: CASSQGTGVEQYF; DNA: TGTGCCAGCAGCCAAGGGACAGGGGTCGAGCAGTACTTC
J: TRBJ1-2; size: few; D: TRBD1; V: TRBV29-1; CDR3: CSVEDLSGTAGYTF; DNA: TGCAGCGTTGAAGATCTCTCCGGGACAGCCGGCTACACCTTC
J: TRBJ1-1; size: many; D: -; V: TRBV20-1; CDR3: CSANRGGGTEAFF; DNA: TGCAGTGCCAATAGGGGGGGCGGCACTGAAGCTTTCTTT
J: TRBJ2-7; size: many; D: -; V: TRBV12-3/TRBV12-4; CDR3: CASSKILGQTYEQYF; DNA: TGTGCCAGCAGCAAAATTCTCGGACAGACCTACGAGCAGTACTTC